Described below is a single TCR beta chain sequence and its context. Antigen: not known. These data are taken from a study of shared clonotypes between healthy human individuals. Study-level findings and limits: Of the naive CD4 clonotypes, approximately 5% were shared across several donors.

TCRdb's copy holds only in-frame clones and misses some; the assay was immunoSEQ multiplex PCR. The table lists hundreds of thousands of clones, roughly 70% of them singletons. CDR1 is SGHTA, CDR2 FQGTGA, per germline. The CDR3 length is 13 residues. V was pared by 5 bases and J by 4 bases, with 9 bases between. This TCR came from a woman aged 25 to 39 in good health. The V call is TRBV7-3, the J call TRBJ2-1; no clear D. Sequencing was carried out using memory CD4+ T cells sorted from blood. Regarding subset: CD45RA-negative fraction. Here the CDR3 DNA reads TGTGCCAGCAGCCGAGCCGAGTACAATGAGCAGTTCTTC. This sequence encodes CASSRAEYNEQFF.